These 14 T cell receptor beta chains were all obtained from the same sample, sequenced in a study of blood T cell repertoires in COVID-19. The assay was immunoSEQ multiplex PCR, and TCRdb's table has in-frame clones only and misses some. The sample holds around 330,000 clones, 88% seen once. What was sequenced was peripheral blood. The receptors derive from a woman aged 30 to 39 with COVID-19, enrolled during active disease.

The gene calls are TRBV6-5 and TRBJ1-2; a weak D match, TRBD1 (5 bases). This CDR3 is 14 amino acids long. The ends were cut back, 5 bases at V and 3 bases at J, with 13 bases in the middle. Germline CDR1 MNHEY, CDR2 SVGAGI. The CDR3 spells CASSRRGGDYGYTF. DNA for the CDR3: TGTGCCAGCAGTAGACGGGGGGGTGACTATGGCTACACCTTC.

The chain employs TRBV2 and TRBJ1-1, with D perhaps TRBD1 (6 bases). Germline CDR1 reads SNHLY; CDR2 reads FYNNEI. V lost 7 bases and J 2 bases, leaving 17 bases between the germline ends. The CDR3 loop spans 15 amino acids. DNA for the CDR3: TGTGCCAGCAAAGGAACGAACAGGGCTAACACTGAAGCTTTCTTT. This sequence encodes CASKGTNRANTEAFF. The full variable domain, completed using reference TRBV2 and TRBJ1-1, is EPEVTQTPSHQVTQMGQEVILRCVPISNHLYFYWYRQILGQKVEFLVSFYNNEISEKSEIFDDQFSVERPDGSNFTLKIRSTKLEDSAMYFCASKGTNRANTEAFFGQGTRLTVV.

The chain joins TRBV9 to TRBJ1-1; TRBD1 matches at 7 bases. The CDR3 contains 14 residues. After removal of 2 bases from V and 3 bases from J, the junction contained 4 bases not matched to a gene. The V gene's germline CDR1 is SGDLS and CDR2 YYNGEE. The CDR3 DNA sequence: TGTGCCAGCAGCGTTGACCAGGGGGACACTGAAGCTTTCTTT. It translates to CASSVDQGDTEAFF.

The chain uses TRBV15 and TRBJ2-7, with a weak D call TRBD1 (6 bases). Trimming pared 1 base from V and 0 bases from J, leaving 10 bases between. The germline gives CDR1 LNHNV, CDR2 YYDKDF (reference sequence). The CDR3 is 15 amino acids. The CDR3 loop is CATSRVRGNSYEQYF. In DNA, the CDR3 is TGTGCCACCAGCAGAGTCAGGGGCAACTCCTACGAGCAGTACTTC.

V gene TRBV7-8 combines with J gene TRBJ1-3; D possibly corresponds to TRBD1 (6 bases). Trimming pared 2 bases from V and 2 bases from J, leaving 19 bases between. CDR1 is SGHVS and CDR2 is FQNEAQ in the germline V gene. CDR3 length: 18 residues. CDR3 loop: CASSLLPLFAGAGNTIYF. CDR3 DNA sequence: TGTGCCAGCAGCTTACTCCCCCTTTTCGCAGGGGCTGGAAACACCATATATTTT.

This clone was counted a single time. J is TRBJ1-6 and V is TRBV2; perhaps TRBD1 as D (5 bases). Germline V gene sequence: CDR1 SNHLY, CDR2 FYNNEI. The CDR3 spans 12 residues. Trimming removed 7 bases at V and 6 bases at J, with 7 bases between. The CDR3 spells CASTGRNSPLHF. CDR3 nucleotide sequence: TGTGCCAGCACAGGGCGTAATTCACCCCTCCACTTT.

V and J are TRBV7-9 and TRBJ2-2; the match to TRBD2 covers 10 bases. CDR1 is SEHNR and CDR2 is FQNEAQ in the germline V gene (reference sequence). This CDR3 region has 15 residues. V was clipped by 9 bases and J by 0 bases; unmatched bases: 4. CDR3 sequence reads: CASLAGATNTGELFF. DNA of the CDR3: TGTGCCAGTCTAGCGGGGGCCACGAACACCGGGGAGCTGTTTTTT.

The chain joins TRBV19 to TRBJ1-5; D not certain. Trimming cost V 1 base and J 2 bases, with 9 bases left between them. The CDR3 runs to 15 residues. Germline CDR1 and CDR2: LNHDA and SQIVND (reference sequence). CDR3 loop: CASSIAGNGNQPQHF. The CDR3 bases are TGTGCCAGTAGTATAGCGGGGAACGGCAATCAGCCCCAGCATTTT.

J is TRBJ1-1 and V is TRBV6-5; the match to TRBD1 covers 7 bases. This CDR3 comprises 15 residues. V was pared by 7 bases and J by 3 bases, with 11 bases of the junction left unmatched. Germline CDR1 is MNHEY and CDR2 is SVGAGI. The CDR3 DNA follows: TGTGCCAGCAAACAATGGACAGGCCGCGACACTGAAGCTTTCTTT. It translates to CASKQWTGRDTEAFF.

J is TRBJ1-3 and V is TRBV5-6; 9 nucleotides agree with TRBD1. CDR3 size: 16 residues. The germline CDR1 and CDR2 sequences are SGHDT and YYEEEE. Trimming at V came to 0 bases and at J to 0 bases, leaving 1 base not matched to a gene. The CDR3: CASSLVDRGSGNTIYF. CDR3 DNA: TGTGCCAGCAGCTTGGTGGACAGGGGCTCTGGAAACACCATATATTTT.

V is TRBV6-5 and J is TRBJ1-2, with TRBD1 matching over 7 bases. The CDR3 sequence is 15 residues long. V shed 5 bases and J 4 bases; nucleotides not matched to a gene: 10. The germline V gene encodes CDR1 MNHEY and CDR2 SVGAGI. CDR3 amino acids: CASSPTGVISYGYTF. The CDR3 DNA reads TGTGCCAGCAGTCCCACAGGGGTAATTAGCTATGGCTACACCTTC.

The V and J genes are TRBV7-9 and TRBJ2-3, with 7 bases matching TRBD1. This CDR3 spans 16 amino acids. CDR1 and CDR2 from the germline V gene are SEHNR and FQNEAQ (reference sequence). Trimming removed 3 bases from V and 3 bases from J; junction bases left unmatched: 9. CDR3 loop: CASSFPQGQQTDTQYF. Here the CDR3 DNA reads TGTGCCAGCAGCTTCCCCCAGGGACAGCAGACAGATACGCAGTATTTT.

The chain joins TRBV7-2 to TRBJ2-7; the D gene is possibly TRBD1 (6 bases). V was pared by 4 bases and J by 7 bases, with 14 bases between. The germline gives CDR1 SGHTA, CDR2 FQGNSA. CDR3 length: 13 residues. CDR3 protein: CASSSDRQGEQYF. The CDR3 nucleotides read TGTGCCAGCAGCTCCGATCGCCAGGGGGAGCAGTACTTC.

For this clone: At one end, the junction sequence differs from germline, possibly due to a read error. CDR3 DNA sequence: TGCAGTGCAAGAGGGGCATACGAGCAGTACTTC. Protein: CSARGAYEQYF. This chain uses TRBV20-1 with TRBJ2-7; D assignment may be TRBD1 or TRBD2 (5 bases each). CDR3 length: 11 residues. Germline loops: CDR1 DFQATT, CDR2 SNEGSKA (reference sequence).